This entry features one T cell receptor (beta chain) sequence. The data were obtained in a study of T cell changes during pregnancy in multiple sclerosis. The table came from immunoSEQ multiplex PCR; TCRdb's copy has only in-frame clones and leaves some out. The sample yields about 80,000 clones, about 90% seen once. The CDR3 is 15 amino acids. CDR1 is SGDLS and CDR2 is YYNGEE in the germline V gene. The ends were cut back, 0 bases at V and 3 bases at J, with 12 bases in the middle. The chain is built from TRBV9 and TRBJ1-2, with TRBD1 as a possible D gene (5 bases). This specimen was peripheral blood, taken before pregnancy. The TCR sequence derives from a female donor with multiple sclerosis, enrolled in a pregnancy study. The CDR3 here is CASSVDGRADYGYTF. As DNA, the CDR3 is TGTGCCAGCAGCGTAGACGGCAGGGCGGACTATGGCTACACCTTC. Using reference TRBV9 and TRBJ1-2 for the parts outside the CDR3, the full variable domain is DSGVTQTPKHLITATGQRVTLRCSPRSGDLSVYWYQQSLDQGLQFLIQYYNGEERAKGNILERFSAQQFPDLHSELNLSSLELGDSALYFCASSVDGRADYGYTFGSGTRLTVV.